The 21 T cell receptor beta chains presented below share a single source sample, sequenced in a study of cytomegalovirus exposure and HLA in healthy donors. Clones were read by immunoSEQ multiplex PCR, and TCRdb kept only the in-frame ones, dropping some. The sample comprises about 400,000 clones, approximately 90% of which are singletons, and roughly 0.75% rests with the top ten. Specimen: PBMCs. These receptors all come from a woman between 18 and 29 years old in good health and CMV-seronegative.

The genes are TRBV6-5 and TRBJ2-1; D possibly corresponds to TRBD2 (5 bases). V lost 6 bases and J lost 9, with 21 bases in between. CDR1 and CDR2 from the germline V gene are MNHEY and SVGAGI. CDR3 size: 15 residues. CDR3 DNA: TGTGCCAGCAGCTCGACCGAGCGAGTACGGGGTGAGCAGTTCTTC. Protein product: CASSSTERVRGEQFF.

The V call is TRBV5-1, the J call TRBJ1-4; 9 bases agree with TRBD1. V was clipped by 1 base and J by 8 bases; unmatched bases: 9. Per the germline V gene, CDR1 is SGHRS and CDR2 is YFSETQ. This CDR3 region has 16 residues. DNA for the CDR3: TGCGCCAGCAGCTTGACTCCGACAGGGGGGTACGAAAAACTGTTTTTT. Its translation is CASSLTPTGGYEKLFF. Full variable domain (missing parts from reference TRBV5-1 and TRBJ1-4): KAGVTQTPRYLIKTRGQQVTLSCSPISGHRSVSWYQQTPGQGLQFLFEYFSETQRNKGNFPGRFSGRQFSNSRSEMNVSTLELGDSALYLCASSLTPTGGYEKLFFGSGTQLSVL.

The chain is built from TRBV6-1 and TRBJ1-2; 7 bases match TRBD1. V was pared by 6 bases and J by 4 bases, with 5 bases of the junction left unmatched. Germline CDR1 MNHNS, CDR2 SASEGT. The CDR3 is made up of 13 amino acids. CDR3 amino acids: CASRESGGYGYTF. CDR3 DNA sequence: TGTGCCAGCAGGGAGTCAGGGGGCTATGGCTACACCTTC.

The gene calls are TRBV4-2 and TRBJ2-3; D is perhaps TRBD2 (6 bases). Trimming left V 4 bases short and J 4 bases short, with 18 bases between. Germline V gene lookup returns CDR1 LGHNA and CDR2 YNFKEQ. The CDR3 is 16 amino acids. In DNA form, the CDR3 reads TGTGCCAGCAGCCTACGAGGGTTCGGGGAGGCAGATACGCAGTATTTT. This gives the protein CASSLRGFGEADTQYF.

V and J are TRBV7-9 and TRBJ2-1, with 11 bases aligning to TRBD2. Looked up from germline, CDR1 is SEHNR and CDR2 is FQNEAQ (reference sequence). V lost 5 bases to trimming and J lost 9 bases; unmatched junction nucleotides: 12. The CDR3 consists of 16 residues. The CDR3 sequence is CASSPWTSGPVSEQFF. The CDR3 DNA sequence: TGTGCCAGCAGCCCCTGGACTAGCGGGCCAGTCAGTGAGCAGTTCTTC. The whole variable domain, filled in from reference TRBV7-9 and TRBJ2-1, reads DTGVSQNPRHKITKRGQNVTFRCDPISEHNRLYWYRQTLGQGPEFLTYFQNEAQLEKSRLLSDRFSAERPKGSFSTLEIQRTEQGDSAMYLCASSPWTSGPVSEQFFGPGTRLTVL.

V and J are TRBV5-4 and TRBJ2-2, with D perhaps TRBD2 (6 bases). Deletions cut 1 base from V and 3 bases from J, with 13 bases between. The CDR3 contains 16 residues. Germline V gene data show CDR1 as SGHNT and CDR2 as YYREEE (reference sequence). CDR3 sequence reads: CASSLSTRGDTGELFF. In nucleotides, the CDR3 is TGTGCCAGCAGCTTGAGTACGCGGGGAGACACCGGGGAGCTGTTTTTT.

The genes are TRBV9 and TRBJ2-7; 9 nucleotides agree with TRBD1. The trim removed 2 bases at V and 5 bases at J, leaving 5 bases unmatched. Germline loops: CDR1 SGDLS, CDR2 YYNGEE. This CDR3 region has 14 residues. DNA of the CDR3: TGTGCCAGCAGCGTTTCCGGGACAGGGAACGAGCAGTACTTC. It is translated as CASSVSGTGNEQYF.

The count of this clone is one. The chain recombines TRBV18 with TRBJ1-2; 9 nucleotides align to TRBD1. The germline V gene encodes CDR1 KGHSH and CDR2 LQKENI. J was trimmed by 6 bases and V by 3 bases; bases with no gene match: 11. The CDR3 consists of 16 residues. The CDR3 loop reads CASSPRQGGNHHGYTF. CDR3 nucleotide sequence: TGTGCCAGCTCACCGCGACAGGGGGGCAATCATCATGGCTACACCTTC. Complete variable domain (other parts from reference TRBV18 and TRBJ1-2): NAGVMQNPRHLVRRRGQEARLRCSPMKGHSHVYWYRQLPEEGLKFMVYLQKENIIDESGMPKERFSAEFPKEGPSILRIQQVVRGDSAAYFCASSPRQGGNHHGYTFGSGTRLTVV.

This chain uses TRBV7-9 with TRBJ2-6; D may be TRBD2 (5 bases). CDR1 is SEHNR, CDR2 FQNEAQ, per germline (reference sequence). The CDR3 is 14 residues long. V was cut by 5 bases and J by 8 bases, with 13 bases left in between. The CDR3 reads CASSGGGGSNVLTF. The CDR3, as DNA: TGTGCCAGCAGCGGCGGAGGCGGTTCCAACGTCCTGACTTTC.

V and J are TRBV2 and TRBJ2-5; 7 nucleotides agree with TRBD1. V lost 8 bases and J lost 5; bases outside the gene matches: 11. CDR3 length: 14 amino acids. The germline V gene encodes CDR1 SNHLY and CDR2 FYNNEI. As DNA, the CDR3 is TGTGCCAGCGTTGGGACAGCTAGGCCGGAGACCCAGTACTTC. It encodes CASVGTARPETQYF.

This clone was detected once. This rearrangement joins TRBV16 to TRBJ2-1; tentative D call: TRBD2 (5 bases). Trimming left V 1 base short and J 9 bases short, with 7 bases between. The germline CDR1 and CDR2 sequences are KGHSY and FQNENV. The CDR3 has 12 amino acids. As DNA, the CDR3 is TGTGCCAGCAGCCAATTTGCGGGTGAGCAGTTCTTC. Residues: CASSQFAGEQFF.

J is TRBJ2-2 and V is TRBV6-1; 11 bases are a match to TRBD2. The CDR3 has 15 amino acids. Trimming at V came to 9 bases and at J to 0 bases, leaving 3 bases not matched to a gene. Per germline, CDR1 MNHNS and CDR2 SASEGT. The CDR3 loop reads CARLAGVTNTGELFF. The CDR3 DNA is TGTGCCAGACTAGCGGGAGTTACGAACACCGGGGAGCTGTTTTTT.

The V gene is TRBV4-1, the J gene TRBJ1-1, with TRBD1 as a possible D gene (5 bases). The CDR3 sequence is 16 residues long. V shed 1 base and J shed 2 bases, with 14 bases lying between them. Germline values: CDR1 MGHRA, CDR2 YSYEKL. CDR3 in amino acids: CASSQGTGKLNTEAFF. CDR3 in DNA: TGCGCCAGCAGCCAAGGAACAGGAAAATTAAACACTGAAGCTTTCTTT.

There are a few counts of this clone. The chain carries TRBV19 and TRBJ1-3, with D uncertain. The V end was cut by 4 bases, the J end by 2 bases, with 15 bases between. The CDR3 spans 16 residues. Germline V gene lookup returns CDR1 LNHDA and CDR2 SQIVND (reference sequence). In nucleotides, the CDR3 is TGTGCCAGTAGTAGACAAGGCTCGTCCACTGGAAACACCATATATTTT. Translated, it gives CASSRQGSSTGNTIYF.

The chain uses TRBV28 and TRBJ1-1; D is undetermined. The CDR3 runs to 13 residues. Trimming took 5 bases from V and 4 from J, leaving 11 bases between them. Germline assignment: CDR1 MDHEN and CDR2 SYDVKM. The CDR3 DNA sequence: TGTGCCAGCAGTACTCCTTGGAGCACTGAAGCTTTCTTT. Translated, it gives CASSTPWSTEAFF.

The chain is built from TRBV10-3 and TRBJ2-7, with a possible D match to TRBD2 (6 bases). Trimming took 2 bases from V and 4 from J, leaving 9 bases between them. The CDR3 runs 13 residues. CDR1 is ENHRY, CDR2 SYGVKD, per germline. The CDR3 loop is CAISEGGTYEQYF. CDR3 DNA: TGTGCCATCAGTGAGGGGGGGACTTACGAGCAGTACTTC.

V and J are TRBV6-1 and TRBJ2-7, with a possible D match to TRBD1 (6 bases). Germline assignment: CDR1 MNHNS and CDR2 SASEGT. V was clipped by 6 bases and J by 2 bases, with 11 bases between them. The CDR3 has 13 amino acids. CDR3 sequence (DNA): TGTGCCAGCAGCACGGACAGTCCCTACGAGCAGTACTTC. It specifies CASSTDSPYEQYF.

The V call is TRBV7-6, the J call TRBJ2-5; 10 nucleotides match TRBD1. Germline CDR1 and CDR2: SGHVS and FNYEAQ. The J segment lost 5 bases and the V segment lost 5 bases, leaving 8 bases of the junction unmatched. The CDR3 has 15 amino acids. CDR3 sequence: CASSLGQGVGETQYF. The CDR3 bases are TGTGCCAGCAGCCTCGGACAGGGGGTAGGGGAGACCCAGTACTTC.

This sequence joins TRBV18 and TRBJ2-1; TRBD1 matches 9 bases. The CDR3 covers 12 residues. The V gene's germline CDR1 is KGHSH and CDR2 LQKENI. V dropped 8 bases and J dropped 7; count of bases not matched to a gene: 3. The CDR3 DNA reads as TGTGCCAGCAGAGACAGGGGGAATGAGCAGTTCTTC. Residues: CASRDRGNEQFF.

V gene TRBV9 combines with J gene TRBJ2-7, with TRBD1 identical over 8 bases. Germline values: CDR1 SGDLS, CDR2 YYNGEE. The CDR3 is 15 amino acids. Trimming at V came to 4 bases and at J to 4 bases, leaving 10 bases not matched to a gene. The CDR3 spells CASSPRQGMGYEQYF. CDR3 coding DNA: TGTGCCAGCAGCCCTCGACAGGGGATGGGGTACGAGCAGTACTTC.

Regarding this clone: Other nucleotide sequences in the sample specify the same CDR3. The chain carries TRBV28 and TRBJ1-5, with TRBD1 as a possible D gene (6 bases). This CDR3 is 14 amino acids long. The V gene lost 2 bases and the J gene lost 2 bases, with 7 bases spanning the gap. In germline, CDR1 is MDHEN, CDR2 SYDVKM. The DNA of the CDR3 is TGTGCCAGCAGTTTACCAGGGGGCAATCAGCCCCAGCATTTT. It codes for CASSLPGGNQPQHF.